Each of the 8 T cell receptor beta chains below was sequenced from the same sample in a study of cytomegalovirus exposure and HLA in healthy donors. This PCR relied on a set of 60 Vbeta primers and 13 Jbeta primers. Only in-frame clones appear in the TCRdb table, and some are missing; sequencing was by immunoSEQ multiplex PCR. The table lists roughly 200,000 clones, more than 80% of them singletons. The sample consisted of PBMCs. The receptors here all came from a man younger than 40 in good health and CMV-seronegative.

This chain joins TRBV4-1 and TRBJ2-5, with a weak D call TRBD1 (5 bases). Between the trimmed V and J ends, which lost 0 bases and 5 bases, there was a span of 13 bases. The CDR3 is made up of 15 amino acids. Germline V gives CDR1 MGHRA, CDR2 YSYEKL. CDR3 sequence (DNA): TGCGCCAGCAGCCAAGAAGGGGCCAGGGTCGAGACCCAGTACTTC. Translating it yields CASSQEGARVETQYF.

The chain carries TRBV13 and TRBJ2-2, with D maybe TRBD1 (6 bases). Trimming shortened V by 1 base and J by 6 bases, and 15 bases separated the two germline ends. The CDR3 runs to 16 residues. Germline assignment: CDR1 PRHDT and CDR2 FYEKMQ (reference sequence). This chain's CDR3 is CASSLVARGTPGELFF. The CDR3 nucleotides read TGTGCCAGCAGCTTAGTAGCCCGTGGGACACCCGGGGAGCTGTTTTTT.

The CDR3 region is CASSELTANGYTF. For the CDR3, the DNA is TGCGCCAGCAGTGAACTGACAGCAAATGGCTACACCTTC. V usage is TRBV10-2 and J usage is TRBJ1-2, with D tentatively TRBD1 (5 bases). CDR1 and CDR2 from the germline V gene are WSHSY and SAAADI. V lost 3 bases, J lost 6 bases, and 11 bases lay in between. This CDR3 has 13 residues.

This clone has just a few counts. The CDR3 loop is CASSTLDRREYF. In DNA, the CDR3 is TGTGCCAGCAGTACCTTGGACAGGCGGGAGTACTTC. The gene calls are TRBV6-6 and TRBJ2-7, with 7 bases that match TRBD1. CDR3 size: 12 residues. CDR1 and CDR2 (germline): MNHNY, SVGAGI (reference sequence). V lost 5 bases and J lost 11; bases outside the gene matches: 9.

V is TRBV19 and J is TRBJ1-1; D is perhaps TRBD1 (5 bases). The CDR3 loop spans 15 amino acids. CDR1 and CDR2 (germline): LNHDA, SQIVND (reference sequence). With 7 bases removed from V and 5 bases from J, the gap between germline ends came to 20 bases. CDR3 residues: CASMIAGGRTTEAFF. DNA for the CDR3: TGTGCCAGTATGATCGCGGGGGGAAGGACGACTGAAGCTTTCTTT.

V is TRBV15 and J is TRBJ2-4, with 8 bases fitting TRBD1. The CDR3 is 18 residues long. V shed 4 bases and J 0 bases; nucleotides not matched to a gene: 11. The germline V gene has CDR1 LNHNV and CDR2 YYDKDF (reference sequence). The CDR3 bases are TGTGCCACCAGCACCGGGACAGGCGAAATTCTAGCCAAAAACATTCAGTACTTC. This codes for CATSTGTGEILAKNIQYF.

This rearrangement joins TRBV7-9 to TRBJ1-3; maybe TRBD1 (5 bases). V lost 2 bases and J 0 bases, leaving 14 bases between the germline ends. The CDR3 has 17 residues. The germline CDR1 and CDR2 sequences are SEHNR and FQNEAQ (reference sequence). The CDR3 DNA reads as TGTGCCAGCAGCTTATACCTAGACAGCCTCTCTGGAAACACCATATATTTT. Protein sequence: CASSLYLDSLSGNTIYF.

The CDR3 here is CASSFGRDGGYTF. CDR3 DNA: TGTGCCAGCAGTTTCGGACGGGATGGGGGCTACACCTTC. V is TRBV27 and J is TRBJ1-2; D unclear. V dropped 3 bases and J dropped 8 bases, with 13 bases sitting between them. Germline CDR1 is MNHEY and CDR2 is SMNVEV (reference sequence). The CDR3 runs to 13 residues.